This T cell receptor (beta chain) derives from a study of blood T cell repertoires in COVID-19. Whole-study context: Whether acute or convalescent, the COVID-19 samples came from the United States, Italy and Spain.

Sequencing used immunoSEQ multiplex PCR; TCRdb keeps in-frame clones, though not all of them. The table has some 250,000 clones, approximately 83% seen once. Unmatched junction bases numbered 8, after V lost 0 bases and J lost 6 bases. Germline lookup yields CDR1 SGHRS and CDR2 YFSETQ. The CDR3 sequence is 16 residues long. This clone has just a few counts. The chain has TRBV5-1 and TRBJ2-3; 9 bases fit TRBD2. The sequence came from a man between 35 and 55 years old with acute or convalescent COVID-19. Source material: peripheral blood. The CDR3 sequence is CASSLGGGRASDTQYF. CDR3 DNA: TGCGCCAGCAGCTTGGGTGGCGGGAGGGCCTCCGATACGCAGTATTTT.